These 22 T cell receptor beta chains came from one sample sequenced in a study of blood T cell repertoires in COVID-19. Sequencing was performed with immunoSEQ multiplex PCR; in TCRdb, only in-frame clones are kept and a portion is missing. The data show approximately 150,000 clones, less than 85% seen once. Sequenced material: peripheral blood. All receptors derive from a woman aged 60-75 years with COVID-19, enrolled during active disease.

The CDR3 coding sequence is TGTGCCAGCAGCCCGGACTGGGGCGAGCAGTACTTC. Translating it yields CASSPDWGEQYF. V is TRBV14 and J is TRBJ2-7; D is possibly TRBD2 (5 bases). CDR1 and CDR2 (germline): SGHDN, FVKESK. V shed 4 bases and J shed 6 bases, with 10 bases lying between them. This CDR3 is 12 amino acids long.

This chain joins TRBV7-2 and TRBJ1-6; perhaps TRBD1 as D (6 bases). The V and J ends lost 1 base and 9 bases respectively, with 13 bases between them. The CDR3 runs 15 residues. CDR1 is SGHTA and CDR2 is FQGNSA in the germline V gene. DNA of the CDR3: TGTGCCAGCAGCTTAGAGGGGAGGGGGGTTTCACCCCTCCACTTT. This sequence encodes CASSLEGRGVSPLHF.

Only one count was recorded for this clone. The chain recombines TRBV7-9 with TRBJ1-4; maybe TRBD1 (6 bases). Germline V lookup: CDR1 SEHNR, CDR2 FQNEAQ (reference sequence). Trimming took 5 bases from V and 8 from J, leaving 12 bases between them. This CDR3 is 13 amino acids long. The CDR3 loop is CASSLGQREKLFF. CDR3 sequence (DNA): TGTGCCAGCAGCCTAGGACAGAGAGAAAAACTGTTTTTT.

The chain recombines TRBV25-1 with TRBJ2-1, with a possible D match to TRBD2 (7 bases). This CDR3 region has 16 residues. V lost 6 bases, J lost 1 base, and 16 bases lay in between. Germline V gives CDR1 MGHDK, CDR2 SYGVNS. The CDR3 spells CASSPTGRGSYNEQFF. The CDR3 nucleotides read TGTGCCAGCAGCCCTACAGGGAGGGGGTCCTACAATGAGCAGTTCTTC.

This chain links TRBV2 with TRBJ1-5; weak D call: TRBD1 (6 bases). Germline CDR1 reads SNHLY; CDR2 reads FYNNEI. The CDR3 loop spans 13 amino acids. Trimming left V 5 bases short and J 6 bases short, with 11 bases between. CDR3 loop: CASSLDRSQPQHF. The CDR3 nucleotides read TGTGCCAGCAGTCTAGACAGGAGTCAGCCCCAGCATTTT.

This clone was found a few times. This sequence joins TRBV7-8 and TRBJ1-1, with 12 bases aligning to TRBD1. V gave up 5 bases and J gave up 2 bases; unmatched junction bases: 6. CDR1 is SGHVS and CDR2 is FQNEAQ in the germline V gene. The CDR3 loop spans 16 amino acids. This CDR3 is CASSPGTGGHNTEAFF. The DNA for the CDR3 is TGTGCCAGCAGCCCTGGGACAGGGGGCCATAACACTGAAGCTTTCTTT.

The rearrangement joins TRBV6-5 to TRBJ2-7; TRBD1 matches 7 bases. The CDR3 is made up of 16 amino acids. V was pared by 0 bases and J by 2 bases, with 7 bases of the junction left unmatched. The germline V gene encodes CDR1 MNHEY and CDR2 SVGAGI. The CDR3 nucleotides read TGTGCCAGCAGTTACTCGCGAGACAGGGTTCCCTACGAGCAGTACGTC. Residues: CASSYSRDRVPYEQYV.

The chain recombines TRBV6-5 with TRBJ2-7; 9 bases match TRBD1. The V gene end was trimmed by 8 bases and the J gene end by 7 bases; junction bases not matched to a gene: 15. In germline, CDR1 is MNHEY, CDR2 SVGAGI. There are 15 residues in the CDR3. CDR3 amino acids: CASSGTGYSYYEQYF. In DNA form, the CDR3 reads TGTGCCAGCTCCGGGACAGGGTATTCTTACTATGAGCAGTACTTC.

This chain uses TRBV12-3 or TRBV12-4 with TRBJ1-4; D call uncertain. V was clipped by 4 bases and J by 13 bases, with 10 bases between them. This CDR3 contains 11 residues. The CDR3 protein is CASSSTRGLFF. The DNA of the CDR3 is TGTGCCAGCAGTTCTACCCGAGGACTGTTTTTT.

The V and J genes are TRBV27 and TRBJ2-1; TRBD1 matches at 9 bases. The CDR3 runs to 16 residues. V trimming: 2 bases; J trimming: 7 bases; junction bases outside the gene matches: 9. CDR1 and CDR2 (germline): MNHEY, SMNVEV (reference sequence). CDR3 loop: CASSLRGTGNWNEQFF. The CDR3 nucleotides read TGTGCCAGCAGTTTAAGAGGGACAGGGAATTGGAATGAGCAGTTCTTC.

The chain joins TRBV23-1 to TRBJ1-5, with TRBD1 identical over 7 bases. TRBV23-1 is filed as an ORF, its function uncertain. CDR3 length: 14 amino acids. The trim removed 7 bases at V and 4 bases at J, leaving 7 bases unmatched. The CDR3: CASTLYRGNQPQHF. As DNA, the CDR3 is TGCGCCAGCACCCTCTACAGGGGAAATCAGCCCCAGCATTTT.

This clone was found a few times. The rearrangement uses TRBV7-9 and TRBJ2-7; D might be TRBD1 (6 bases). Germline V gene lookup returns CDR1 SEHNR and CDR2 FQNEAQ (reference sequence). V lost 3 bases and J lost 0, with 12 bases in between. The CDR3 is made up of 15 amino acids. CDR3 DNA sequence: TGTGCCAGCAGCTTTACCGGGACATCCTCCTACGAGCAGTACTTC. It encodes CASSFTGTSSYEQYF.

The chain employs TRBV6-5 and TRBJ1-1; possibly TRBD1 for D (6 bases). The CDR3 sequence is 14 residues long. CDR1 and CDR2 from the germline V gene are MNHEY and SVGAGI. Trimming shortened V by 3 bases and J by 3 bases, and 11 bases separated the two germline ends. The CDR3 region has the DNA TGTGCCAGCAGTTATTCTCAGGGGTACACTGAAGCTTTCTTT. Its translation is CASSYSQGYTEAFF.

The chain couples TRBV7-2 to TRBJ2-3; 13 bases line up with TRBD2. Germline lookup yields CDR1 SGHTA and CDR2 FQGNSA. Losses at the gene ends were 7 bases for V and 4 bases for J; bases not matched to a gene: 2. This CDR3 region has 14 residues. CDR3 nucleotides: TGTGCCAGCACCGGACTAGCGGGAGCAGATACGCAGTATTTT. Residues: CASTGLAGADTQYF.

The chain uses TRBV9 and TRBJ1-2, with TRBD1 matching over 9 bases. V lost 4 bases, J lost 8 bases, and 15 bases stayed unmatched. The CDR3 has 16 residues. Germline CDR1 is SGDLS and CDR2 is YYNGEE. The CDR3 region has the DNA TGTGCCAGCAGCTCTACCACCTGGGGGACAGGGTGGGGCTACACCTTC. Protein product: CASSSTTWGTGWGYTF.

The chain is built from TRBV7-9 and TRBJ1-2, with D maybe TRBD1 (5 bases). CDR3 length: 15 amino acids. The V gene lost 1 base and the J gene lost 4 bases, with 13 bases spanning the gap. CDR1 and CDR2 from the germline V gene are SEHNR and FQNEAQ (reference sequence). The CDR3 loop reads CASSLGAGVSYGYTF. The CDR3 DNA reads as TGTGCCAGCAGCTTAGGGGCGGGGGTCAGCTATGGCTACACCTTC.

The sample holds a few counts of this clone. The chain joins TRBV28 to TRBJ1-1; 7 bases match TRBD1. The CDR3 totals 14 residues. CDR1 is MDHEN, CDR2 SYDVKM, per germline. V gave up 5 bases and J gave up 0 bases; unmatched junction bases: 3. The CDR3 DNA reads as TGTGCCAGCAGTCGACAGGGTTTGAACACTGAAGCTTTCTTT. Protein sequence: CASSRQGLNTEAFF.

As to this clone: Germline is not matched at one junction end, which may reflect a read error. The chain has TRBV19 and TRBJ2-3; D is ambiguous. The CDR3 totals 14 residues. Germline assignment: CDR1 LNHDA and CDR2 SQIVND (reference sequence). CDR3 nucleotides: TGTGCCAGTAGCATAGCAACGAGCGCAGATACGCAGTATTTT. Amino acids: CASSIATSADTQYF.

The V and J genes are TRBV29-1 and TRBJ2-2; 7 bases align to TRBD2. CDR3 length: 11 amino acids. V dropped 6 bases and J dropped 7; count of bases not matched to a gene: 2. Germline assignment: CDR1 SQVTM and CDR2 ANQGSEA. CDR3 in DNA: TGCAGCGTGGGGGGGATCGGGGAGCTGTTTTTT. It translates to CSVGGIGELFF.

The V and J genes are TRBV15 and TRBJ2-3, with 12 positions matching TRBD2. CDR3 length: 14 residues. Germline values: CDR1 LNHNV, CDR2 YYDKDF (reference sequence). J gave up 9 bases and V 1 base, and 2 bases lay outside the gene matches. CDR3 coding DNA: TGTGCCACCAGCAGAGTCCTAGCGGGGGGGACGCAGTATTTT. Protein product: CATSRVLAGGTQYF.

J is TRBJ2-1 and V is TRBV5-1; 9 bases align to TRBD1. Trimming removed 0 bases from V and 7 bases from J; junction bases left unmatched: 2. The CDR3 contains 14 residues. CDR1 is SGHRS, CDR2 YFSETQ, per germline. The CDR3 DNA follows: TGCGCCAGCAGCTTGGGACAGGGGGGAAATGAGCAGTTCTTC. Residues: CASSLGQGGNEQFF.

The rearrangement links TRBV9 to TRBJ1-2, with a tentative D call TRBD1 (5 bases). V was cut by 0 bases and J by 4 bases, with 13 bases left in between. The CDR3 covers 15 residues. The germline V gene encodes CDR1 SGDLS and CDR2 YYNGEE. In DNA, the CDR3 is TGTGCCAGCAGCGTAGACCCCAGGGAAGCCTATGGCTACACCTTC. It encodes CASSVDPREAYGYTF.